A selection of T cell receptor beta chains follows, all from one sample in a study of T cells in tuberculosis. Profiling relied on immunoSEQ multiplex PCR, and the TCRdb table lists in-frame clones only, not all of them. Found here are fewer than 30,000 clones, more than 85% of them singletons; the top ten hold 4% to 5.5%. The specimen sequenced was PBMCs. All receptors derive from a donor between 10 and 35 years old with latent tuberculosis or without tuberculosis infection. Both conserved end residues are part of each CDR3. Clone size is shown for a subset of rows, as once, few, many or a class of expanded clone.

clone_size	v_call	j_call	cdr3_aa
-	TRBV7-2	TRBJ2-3	CASSLVSSPGADTQYF
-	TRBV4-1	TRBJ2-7	CASSQGMTSRAYEQYF
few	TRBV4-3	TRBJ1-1	CASSQGGVAFF
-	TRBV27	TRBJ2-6	CASSSGQGASGANVLTF
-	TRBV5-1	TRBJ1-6	CASSLEGVGGDSPLHF
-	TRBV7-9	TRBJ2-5	CASRRDRGETQYF
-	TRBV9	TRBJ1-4	CASSGWTGDEKLFF
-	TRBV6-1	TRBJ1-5	CASSELLRDQPQHF
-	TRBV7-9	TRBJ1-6	CASTRLSEPLHF
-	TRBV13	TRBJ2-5	CASSLPGETQYF
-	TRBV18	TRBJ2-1	CASSPLTSDEQFF
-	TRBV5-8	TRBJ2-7	CASSKGYSSILQYF
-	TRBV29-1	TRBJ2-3	CSVNPGPAGDTQYF
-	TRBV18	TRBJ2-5	CASSGTAQETQYF
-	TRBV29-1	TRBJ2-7	CSVDRGQYEQYF
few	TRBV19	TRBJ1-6	CASKTQGGNNSPLHF
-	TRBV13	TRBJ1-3	CASSSRQDRNTIYF
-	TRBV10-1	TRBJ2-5	CASHRTSSETQYF
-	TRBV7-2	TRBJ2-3	CASSFVAGGVDTQYF